The clone carrying this TCR beta chain was seen a handful of times. The data are from a study of spatial heterogeneity in lung cancer. Time point defined: blood at routine non-recurrence follow-up after resection. Tumor, nontumor lung or frozen PBMC supplied whole RNA, sequenced without sorting. One entry per CDR3 protein results from TCRdb running MiXCR on the 5' RACE reads. The sample comprises 35,000 to 45,000 distinct CDR3 sequences, just over 7.5% of which are singletons, and roughly 9.9% rests with the top ten. This TCR was recovered from a male donor with early-stage non-small cell lung cancer. The sequenced sample was PBMCs, obtained at follow-up.

In nucleotides, the CDR3 is TGCAGTGCTAGAGATGGAAAACCAGGGGAGGCTAACTATGGCTACACCTTC. As protein: CSARDGKPGEANYGYTF. The rearrangement joins TRBV20-1 to TRBJ1-2, with D perhaps TRBD1 (6 bases). Germline V CDR1 and CDR2: DFQATT, SNEGSKA (reference sequence). The V and J ends lost 0 bases and 0 bases respectively, with 17 bases between them. The CDR3 totals 17 residues.